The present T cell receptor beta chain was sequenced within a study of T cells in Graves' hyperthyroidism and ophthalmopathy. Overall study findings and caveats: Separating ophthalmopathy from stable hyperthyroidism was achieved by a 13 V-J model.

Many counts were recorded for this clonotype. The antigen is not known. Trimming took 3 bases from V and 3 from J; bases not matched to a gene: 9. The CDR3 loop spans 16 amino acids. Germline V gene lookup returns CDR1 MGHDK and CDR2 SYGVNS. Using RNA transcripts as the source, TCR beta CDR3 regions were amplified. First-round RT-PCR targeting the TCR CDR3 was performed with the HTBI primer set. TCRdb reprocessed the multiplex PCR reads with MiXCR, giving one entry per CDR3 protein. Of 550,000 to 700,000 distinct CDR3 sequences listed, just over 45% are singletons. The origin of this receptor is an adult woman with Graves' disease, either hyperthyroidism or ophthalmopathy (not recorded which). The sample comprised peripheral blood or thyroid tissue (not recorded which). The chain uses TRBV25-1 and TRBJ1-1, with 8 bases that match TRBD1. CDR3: CASSDRQGRFDTEAFF. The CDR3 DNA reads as TGTGCCAGCAGTGACCGACAGGGGAGGTTCGACACTGAAGCTTTCTTT.